These 28 T cell receptor beta chains share one sample of origin, sequenced in a study of T cells in Graves' hyperthyroidism and ophthalmopathy (dated by TCRdb to the late 2010s). Libraries were made using multiplex PCR. Data came from an Illumina HiSeq 2000. TCR beta CDR3 regions were amplified from RNA transcripts. A first-round RT-PCR of the TCR CDR3 used the HTBI primer set with the Qiagen OneStep RT-PCR kit. The public sequencing data were trimmed at Q25 with fastp and processed into clonotypes with MiXCR by TCRdb, which kept only in-frame beta chains. Each CDR3 protein gets just one entry, which takes the most common genes and DNA from the rows behind it. Across this sample there are over 400,000 distinct CDR3 sequences, with around 15% seen only once. The ten most abundant clones make up around 14% of the sample. The sequenced material came from blood. Receptor source: a man between 18 and 29 years old with Graves' ophthalmopathy.

The CDR3, as DNA: TGTGCCAGCAGCACGGACTATTTAAGCACAGATACGCAGTATTTT. Its translation is CASSTDYLSTDTQYF. This chain uses TRBV7-2 with TRBJ2-3, with D possibly being TRBD2 (6 bases). This CDR3 contains 15 residues. Trimming took off 5 bases at V and 0 bases at J, with 12 bases between the two ends. The germline V gene encodes CDR1 SGHTA and CDR2 FQGNSA.

This clonotype appeared many times. The chain uses TRBV19 and TRBJ2-5; D is ambiguous. V lost 7 bases and J lost 5, with 20 bases in between. CDR3 length equals 15 residues. Germline V gene data show CDR1 as LNHDA and CDR2 as SQIVND (reference sequence). CDR3 sequence reads: CASKIRAFAGETQYF. The CDR3 DNA reads TGTGCCAGTAAAATCCGGGCATTCGCTGGGGAGACCCAGTACTTC.

The genes are TRBV6-1 and TRBJ2-7; 7 positions match TRBD1. Germline CDR1 is MNHNS and CDR2 is SASEGT. The CDR3 runs 17 residues. V was clipped by 1 base and J by 2 bases; unmatched bases: 11. The CDR3 coding sequence is TGTGCCAGCAGTGAAGAGTATGGGACAGTAGGTCCCTACGAGCAGTACTTC. It translates to CASSEEYGTVGPYEQYF.

This clonotype occurred many times. The chain joins TRBV6-5 to TRBJ2-3, with 9 positions matching TRBD1. The germline V gene encodes CDR1 MNHEY and CDR2 SVGAGI. The length of the CDR3 is 16 residues. Trimming cost V 0 bases and J 5 bases; bases outside gene matches: 6. CDR3 DNA sequence: TGTGCCAGCAGTTACTCAGGGACAGGGCAGGGAGATACGCAGTATTTT. Translation gives CASSYSGTGQGDTQYF.

Many counts were recorded for this clonotype. J is TRBJ2-7 and V is TRBV12-3 or TRBV12-4; 7 bases are a match to TRBD2. The trim removed 6 bases at V and 2 bases at J, leaving 7 bases unmatched. The CDR3 has 14 residues. The CDR3 spells CASRPSSGPYEQYF. CDR3 DNA sequence: TGTGCCAGCAGGCCTTCTAGCGGCCCCTACGAGCAGTACTTC.

This clonotype was observed at least ten times. The chain couples TRBV12-3 or TRBV12-4 to TRBJ1-2; no definite D call. Trimming took 4 bases from V and 3 from J, leaving 9 bases between them. The CDR3 runs to 13 residues. The CDR3 DNA reads TGTGCCAGCAGTTATCGGGGTCACTATGGCTACACCTTC. It codes for CASSYRGHYGYTF.

This clonotype was counted ten times or more. The V call is TRBV13, the J call TRBJ1-3; D call uncertain. V was trimmed by 3 bases and J by 4 bases, leaving 7 bases between them. The length of the CDR3 is 13 residues. Germline V gene data show CDR1 as PRHDT and CDR2 as FYEKMQ (reference sequence). This chain's CDR3 is CASSFSTGNTIYF. The CDR3 DNA follows: TGTGCCAGCAGCTTTAGTACCGGAAACACCATATATTTT. Combining the CDR3 with reference TRBV13 and TRBJ1-3 gives the whole variable domain AAGVIQSPRHLIKEKRETATLKCYPIPRHDTVYWYQQGPGQDPQFLISFYEKMQSDKGSIPDRFSAQQFSDYHSELNMSSLELGDSALYFCASSFSTGNTIYFGEGSWLTVV.

Details on this clonotype: One junction end disagrees with the germline gene, perhaps due to a read error. V usage is TRBV5-1 and J usage is TRBJ2-2; TRBD2 matches at 10 bases. This CDR3 is built from 18 residues. Germline CDR1 and CDR2: SGHRS and YFSETQ. CDR3 coding DNA: TGCGCCGGCAGCTTGAGGGGGACCGGGACTAGCGCCCCCGGGGAGCTGTTTTTT. Translating gives CAGSLRGTGTSAPGELFF.

This clonotype appeared many times. The J gene is TRBJ2-3, the V gene TRBV27; D possibly corresponds to TRBD2 (5 bases). The CDR3 is 13 amino acids. Per germline, CDR1 MNHEY and CDR2 SMNVEV (reference sequence). The V and J ends lost 4 bases and 4 bases respectively, with 9 bases between them. In DNA form, the CDR3 reads TGTGCCAGCAGTTGGGATAGCGCAGATACGCAGTATTTT. The encoded protein is CASSWDSADTQYF.

In its sample, this clonotype was seen many times. The rearrangement links TRBV12-3 or TRBV12-4 to TRBJ2-7; a weak D match, TRBD1 (6 bases). V gave up 9 bases and J gave up 4 bases, with 22 bases separating them. This CDR3 is 15 amino acids long. The CDR3 here is CASSLGTSNGYEQYF. The CDR3 DNA is TGTGCCAGTTCTCTCGGGACAAGCAACGGATACGAGCAGTACTTC.

J is TRBJ2-2 and V is TRBV30; 8 bases agree with TRBD1. With V trimmed by 0 bases and J by 2 bases, 8 bases remained unmatched. The CDR3 extends over 17 amino acids. Germline V CDR1 and CDR2: GTSNPN, SVGIG (reference sequence). The DNA for the CDR3 is TGTGCCTGGAGTGTACGGTGGCAGGGGGCAAACACCGGGGAGCTGTTTTTT. It encodes CAWSVRWQGANTGELFF.

The chain joins TRBV20-1 to TRBJ2-7; D may be TRBD2 (6 bases). Germline CDR1 reads DFQATT; CDR2 reads SNEGSKA (reference sequence). The CDR3 has 14 amino acids. Trimming stripped 3 bases from V and 3 bases from J, with 15 bases between. In nucleotides, the CDR3 is TGCAGTGCTAGGGCCCCGGGGGTGTACTACGAGCAGTACTTC. Translating gives CSARAPGVYYEQYF.

Many counts were recorded for this clonotype. The genes are TRBV6-1 and TRBJ2-1; 9 bases map to TRBD2. CDR1 is MNHNS and CDR2 is SASEGT in the germline V gene. With V trimmed by 2 bases and J by 10 bases, 21 bases remained unmatched. The CDR3 consists of 19 residues. The CDR3 nucleotides are TGTGCCAGCAGTGAAAGTGCCTGGGTAACGGCGGGGGGGCGTGGAGAGCAGTTCTTC. Translation gives CASSESAWVTAGGRGEQFF.

This clonotype was detected many times. The V gene is TRBV9, the J gene TRBJ2-3; tentatively, D is TRBD2 (5 bases). The CDR3 runs 14 residues. Per germline, CDR1 SGDLS and CDR2 YYNGEE. V shed 2 bases and J shed 2 bases, with 9 bases lying between them. The DNA of the CDR3 is TGTGCCAGCAGCGTCGCGGGCCACACAGATACGCAGTATTTT. This translates into CASSVAGHTDTQYF.

This clonotype was seen repeatedly, ten times or more. This chain links TRBV28 with TRBJ1-5; the D is unclear. The CDR3 length is 13 residues. V gave up 2 bases and J gave up 5 bases, with 7 bases separating them. Germline CDR1 MDHEN, CDR2 SYDVKM. DNA for the CDR3: TGTGCCAGCAGTTTACGGGCATATCAGCCCCAGCATTTT. Translating it yields CASSLRAYQPQHF.

The chain joins TRBV10-1 to TRBJ2-7; a weak D match, TRBD1 (5 bases). This CDR3 spans 13 amino acids. V shed 0 bases and J shed 3 bases, with 6 bases lying between them. Germline CDR1 and CDR2: WNHNN and SYGVQD (reference sequence). CDR3 protein: CASSESRDYEQYF. CDR3 bases: TGCGCCAGCAGTGAGTCCAGGGACTACGAGCAGTACTTC.

This clonotype was counted ten times or more. J is TRBJ2-1 and V is TRBV12-3 or TRBV12-4, with D perhaps TRBD2 (5 bases). CDR3 size: 12 residues. V was pared by 9 bases and J by 8 bases, with 14 bases between. This CDR3 is CASDTGGHEQFF. The CDR3 DNA sequence: TGTGCCAGTGACACCGGCGGGCATGAGCAGTTCTTC.

In this sample, this clonotype turned up many times. The rearrangement links TRBV3-1 to TRBJ2-3; 8 positions agree with TRBD2. CDR1 LGHDT and CDR2 YNNKEL come from the germline V gene (reference sequence). This CDR3 comprises 16 residues. After removal of 0 bases from V and 3 bases from J, the junction contained 5 bases not matched to a gene. The CDR3 loop reads CASSQDSGSGTDTQYF. For the CDR3, the DNA is TGTGCCAGCAGCCAAGACAGCGGGAGCGGGACAGATACGCAGTATTTT.

The sample holds many counts of this clonotype. V and J are TRBV24-1 and TRBJ2-3, with a possible D match to TRBD2 (6 bases). This CDR3 contains 16 residues. CDR1 and CDR2 (germline): KGHDR, SFDVKD. The germline V and J ends were trimmed by 3 bases and 5 bases, with 17 bases remaining between them. The CDR3 coding sequence is TGTGCCACCAGTGATCGGCGGGATCCAAAGGGAGATACGCAGTATTTT. It is translated as CATSDRRDPKGDTQYF.

This clonotype was detected many times. The chain recombines TRBV20-1 with TRBJ1-1; 7 bases are a match to TRBD1. This CDR3 is built from 13 residues. V was pared by 3 bases and J by 5 bases, with 6 bases of the junction left unmatched. Germline CDR1 DFQATT, CDR2 SNEGSKA (reference sequence). In DNA form, the CDR3 reads TGCAGTGCTAGCCGACAGGGACCTACTGAAGCTTTCTTT. Translated: CSASRQGPTEAFF.

Notes on this clonotype: A read error may be the cause here, since a much bigger clone is one base away. This chain links TRBV6-2 or TRBV6-3 with TRBJ2-1; 7 nucleotides line up with TRBD2. The CDR3 runs to 17 residues. The germline V gene encodes CDR1 MNHEY and CDR2 SVGEGT. The CDR3 is CASSPWGEGIFYKEQFF. CDR3 DNA: TGTGCCAGCAGTCCCTGGGGGGAGGGCATCTTTTACAAGGAGCAGTTCTTC.

In this sample, this clonotype turned up many times. The V call is TRBV6-5, the J call TRBJ2-7, with 7 bases identical to TRBD1. CDR1 is MNHEY and CDR2 is SVGAGI in the germline V gene. The CDR3 spans 16 residues. The V segment lost 4 bases and the J segment 2 bases; nucleotides outside the gene matches: 11. The CDR3 DNA reads as TGTGCCAGCAGTTCCTCGCGGACAGGAAACGCCTACGAGCAGTACTTC. Its protein product is CASSSSRTGNAYEQYF.

In its sample, this clonotype was seen a few times. The chain has TRBV6-2 or TRBV6-3 and TRBJ2-1, with D possibly matching TRBD2 (6 bases). From germline, CDR1 is MNHEY and CDR2 SVGEGT. The CDR3 is 12 amino acids. V lost 6 bases and J 10 bases, leaving 13 bases between the germline ends. CDR3 coding DNA: TGTGCCAGCAGCTCACTAGCAGACGAGCAGTTCTTC. Its protein product is CASSSLADEQFF.

In this sample, this clonotype turned up many times. V gene TRBV6-1 combines with J gene TRBJ2-7; D gene unclear. CDR3 size: 13 residues. Germline V gene data show CDR1 as MNHNS and CDR2 as SASEGT. Trimming pared 2 bases from V and 3 bases from J, leaving 8 bases between. The CDR3 sequence is CASSESRSYEQYF. As DNA, the CDR3 is TGTGCCAGCAGTGAATCCCGCAGCTACGAGCAGTACTTC.

The rearrangement links TRBV9 to TRBJ2-3; 11 positions match TRBD2. Germline values: CDR1 SGDLS, CDR2 YYNGEE. The ends lost 9 bases at V and 1 base at J; junction bases unmatched: 7. This CDR3 has 15 amino acids. DNA for the CDR3: TGTGCCAACACCCTGGGACTAGCGGGCACAGATACGCAGTATTTT. Translating it yields CANTLGLAGTDTQYF.

The V and J genes are TRBV19 and TRBJ2-7, with D possibly called TRBD1 or TRBD2 (6 bases each). CDR1 and CDR2 (germline): LNHDA, SQIVND (reference sequence). This CDR3 has 14 residues. Trimming left V 5 bases short and J 3 bases short, with 14 bases between. The CDR3 bases are TGTGCCAGTAGTTCCATGGGGGGCTTCTACGAGCAGTACTTC. This encodes CASSSMGGFYEQYF. The whole variable domain, remainder taken from reference TRBV19 and TRBJ2-7, is DGGITQSPKYLFRKEGQNVTLSCEQNLNHDAMYWYRQDPGQGLRLIYYSQIVNDFQKGDIAEGYSVSREKKESFPLTVTSAQKNPTAFYLCASSSMGGFYEQYFGPGTRLTVT.

This clonotype was found a few times. One junction end does not reproduce the germline sequence, and a read error may be involved. This rearrangement joins TRBV6-5 to TRBJ2-1, with TRBD2 identical over 11 bases. Germline-derived CDR1 and CDR2 are MNHEY and SVGAGI. The CDR3 extends over 16 amino acids. DNA of the CDR3: TGTGCCAGCAGTTATGCACTAGCGGGAGCCTACAGTGAGCAGTTCTTC. Translation gives CASSYALAGAYSEQFF.

This clonotype was observed a handful of times. At one end, the junction sequence differs from germline, possibly due to a read error. CDR3 in DNA: TGTGCCAGCGGTGAAGCGGCCCTCCCGGGAGGTAGTGGCTACACCTTC. Its translation is CASGEAALPGGSGYTF. The chain links TRBV2 to TRBJ1-2, with D hard to call. The CDR3 has 16 residues. Germline V gene sequence: CDR1 SNHLY, CDR2 FYNNEI. The variable domain in full, completed from reference TRBV2 and TRBJ1-2, reads EPEVTQTPSHQVTQMGQEVILRCVPISNHLYFYWYRQILGQKVEFLVSFYNNEISEKSEIFDDQFSVERPDGSNFTLKIRSTKLEDSAMYFCASGEAALPGGSGYTFGSGTRLTVV.